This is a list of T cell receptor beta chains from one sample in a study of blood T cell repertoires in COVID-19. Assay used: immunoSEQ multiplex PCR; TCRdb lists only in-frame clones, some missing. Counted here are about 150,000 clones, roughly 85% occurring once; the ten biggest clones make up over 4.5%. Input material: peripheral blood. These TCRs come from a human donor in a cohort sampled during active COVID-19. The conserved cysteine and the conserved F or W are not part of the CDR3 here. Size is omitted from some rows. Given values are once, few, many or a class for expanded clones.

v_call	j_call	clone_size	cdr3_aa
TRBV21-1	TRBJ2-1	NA	ASSNPRQGDNEQF
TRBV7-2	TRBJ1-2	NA	ASSIRGRTNYGYT
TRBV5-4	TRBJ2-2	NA	ASSLASSGGLTRTGELF
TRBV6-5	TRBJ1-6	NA	ASSRGADDSPLH
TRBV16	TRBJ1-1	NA	ASSPRTGLNTEAF
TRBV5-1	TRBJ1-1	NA	ASSLTGIGNTEAF
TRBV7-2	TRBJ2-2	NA	ASSPWGVDTGELF
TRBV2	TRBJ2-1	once	ASSERGATRADSYNEQF
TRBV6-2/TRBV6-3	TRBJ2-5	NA	ASSYSAGGVEETQY
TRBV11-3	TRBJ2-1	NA	ASSLESVGGLYNEQF
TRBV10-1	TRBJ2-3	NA	ASSEILNSSTDTQY
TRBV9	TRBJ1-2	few	ASSVQEGYGYT
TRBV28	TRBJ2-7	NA	ASSLRDTRAL
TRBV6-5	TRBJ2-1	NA	ASSYSSTGRNEQF
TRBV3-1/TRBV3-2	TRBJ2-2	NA	ASSQDVIYTGELF
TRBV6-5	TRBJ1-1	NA	ASTTGNTEAF
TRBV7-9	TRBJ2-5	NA	ASSLTQGAETQY
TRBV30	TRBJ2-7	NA	AWRIAGTGTYEQY
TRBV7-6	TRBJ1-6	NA	ASSRGQNNSPLH
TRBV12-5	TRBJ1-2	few	ASGTGDYGYT
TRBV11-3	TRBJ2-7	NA	ASSLDVSFSYEQY
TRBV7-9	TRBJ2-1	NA	ASSLGLAGGPNEQF
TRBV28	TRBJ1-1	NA	AISSGTGGKMNTEAF
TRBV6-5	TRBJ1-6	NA	ASSPDPQGTLH
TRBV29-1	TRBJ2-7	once	SVWGGKDGRAYEQY
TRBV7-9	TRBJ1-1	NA	ASSLTRDRAF
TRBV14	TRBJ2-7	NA	ASSQLDSYEQY
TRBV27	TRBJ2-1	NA	ASSPNPLLAGVLNEQF
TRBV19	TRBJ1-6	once	ASSLGDSNSPLH
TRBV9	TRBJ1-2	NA	ASSVEGDRDGYT
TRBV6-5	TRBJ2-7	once	ASRLGPSGRYEQY
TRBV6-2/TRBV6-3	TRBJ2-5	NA	ASSTYGGSRETQY
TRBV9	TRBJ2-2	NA	ASSVRSRGTGELF
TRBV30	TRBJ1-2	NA	AWSVQGVSGYT
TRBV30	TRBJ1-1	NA	AWRRYADRSTEAF
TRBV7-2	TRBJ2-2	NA	ASSLVPRGNTGELF
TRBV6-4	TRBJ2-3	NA	ATRGTDTQY
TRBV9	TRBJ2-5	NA	ASSVGGLAGSETQY
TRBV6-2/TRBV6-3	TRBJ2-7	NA	ASSYSAARAGLAGVTDEQY
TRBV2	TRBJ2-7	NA	ASSAGFLGEQY
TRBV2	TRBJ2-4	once	ASRDRGPGGIQY
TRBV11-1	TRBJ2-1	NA	ASRNPLAGTNEQF
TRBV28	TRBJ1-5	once	ASTLGQGEQPQH
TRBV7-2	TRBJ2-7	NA	ASSFHRGREQY
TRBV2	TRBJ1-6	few	ASSGATGVGSPLH